This T cell receptor (beta chain) was identified in a study of cytomegalovirus exposure and HLA in healthy donors. Broader study findings: For presence/absence analyses, sequencing depth was assumed to be roughly uniform across donors. Only CMV serostatus was available as immune exposure information.

A word on this clone: Its antigen is not known.

The germline V gene encodes CDR1 MNHEY and CDR2 SVGAGI. The V and J ends lost 5 bases and 5 bases, in that order; junction bases with no gene match: 0. This CDR3 comprises 13 residues. The primer mix had 60 Vbeta and 13 Jbeta primers. The data were produced by immunoSEQ multiplex PCR, yet TCRdb's version contains in-frame clones alone and is incomplete. In the table there are fewer than 250,000 clones, roughly 84% of which are singletons. The chain has TRBV6-5 and TRBJ1-6; 7 bases line up with TRBD1. The sequence derives from a girl aged 5-17 years in good health and CMV-seronegative. Sample: PBMCs. CDR3 nucleotides: TGTGCCAGCAGTGACAGGGATAATTCACCCCTCCACTTT. Protein product: CASSDRDNSPLHF.